This entry lists 14 T cell receptor beta chains sequenced from one sample in a study of blood T cell repertoires in COVID-19 (dated by TCRdb to about 2020). Library preparation was by the immunoSEQ multiplex PCR assay. TCRdb limited this immuneACCESS table to in-frame rearrangements with V and J called. A share of clones is missing; checked studies link under half to unresolved V genes, and the rest is unexplained. The sample table contains around 54,000 clones; only one count was recorded for 90% of them. The ten top clones hold 8% to 9% of the sample. Input material: peripheral blood. These receptors all come from a woman in her forties with active COVID-19.

V gene TRBV7-2 combines with J gene TRBJ2-7; 7 bases align to TRBD2. The ends lost 5 bases at V and 2 bases at J; junction bases unmatched: 6. Germline V gene lookup returns CDR1 SGHTA and CDR2 FQGNSA. The CDR3 totals 14 residues. CDR3 sequence: CASSRDYPAYEQYF. The CDR3 nucleotides are TGTGCCAGCAGCCGGGACTATCCAGCCTACGAGCAGTACTTC. Drawing the rest from reference TRBV7-2 and TRBJ2-7, the complete variable domain is GAGVSQSPSNKVTEKGKDVELRCDPISGHTALYWYRQSLGQGLEFLIYFQGNSAPDKSGLPSDRFSAERTGGSVSTLTIQRTQQEDSAVYLCASSRDYPAYEQYFGPGTRLTVT.

This rearrangement joins TRBV7-2 to TRBJ2-3; D perhaps matches TRBD2 (6 bases). This CDR3 contains 14 residues. Trimming cost V 1 base and J 8 bases, with 13 bases left between them. Per germline, CDR1 SGHTA and CDR2 FQGNSA. CDR3 bases: TGTGCCAGCAGCTTAGGGGGCGGGGTAGTTACGCAGTATTTT. As protein: CASSLGGGVVTQYF.

The V gene is TRBV5-1, the J gene TRBJ2-1, with D possibly TRBD2 on 6 matching bases. The V gene lost 3 bases and the J gene lost 1 base, with 14 bases spanning the gap. The CDR3 is 16 amino acids. CDR1 SGHRS and CDR2 YFSETQ come from the germline V gene. The CDR3 nucleotides are TGCGCCAGCAGCTCCAACTCGGGGAGGTCCTACAATGAGCAGTTCTTC. It yields the protein CASSSNSGRSYNEQFF.

This chain links TRBV27 with TRBJ1-1, with TRBD1 identical over 9 bases. Germline lookup yields CDR1 MNHEY and CDR2 SMNVEV (reference sequence). J was trimmed by 4 bases and V by 5 bases; bases with no gene match: 5. This CDR3 comprises 14 residues. This chain's CDR3 is CASSRDRAGTEAFF. CDR3 in DNA: TGTGCCAGCAGTAGGGACAGGGCAGGCACTGAAGCTTTCTTT.

V and J are TRBV2 and TRBJ1-1; 9 bases map to TRBD1. V gave up 6 bases and J gave up 5 bases; unmatched junction bases: 7. From germline, CDR1 is SNHLY and CDR2 FYNNEI. The CDR3 loop spans 14 amino acids. CDR3 sequence: CASSTTGGNTEAFF. CDR3 DNA: TGTGCCAGCAGCACGACAGGGGGAAATACTGAAGCTTTCTTT.

V is TRBV6-1 and J is TRBJ1-1, with 9 nucleotides matching TRBD1. V shed 0 bases, J shed 7 bases, and the junction held 6 bases outside the gene matches. There are 15 residues in the CDR3. Germline lookup yields CDR1 MNHNS and CDR2 SASEGT. The CDR3 spells CASSEAGDRAREAFF. CDR3 DNA sequence: TGTGCCAGCAGTGAAGCGGGGGACAGGGCTCGTGAAGCTTTCTTT.

This clone was found once. The J gene is TRBJ2-7, the V gene TRBV6-6; the match to TRBD2 covers 7 bases. V was clipped by 5 bases and J by 2 bases; unmatched bases: 15. CDR3 length: 17 amino acids. Germline lookup yields CDR1 MNHNY and CDR2 SVGAGI (reference sequence). CDR3 coding DNA: TGTGCCAGCAGTCGTCTAGCGGTAGTATCAAGCCCCTACGAGCAGTACTTC. Translated, it gives CASSRLAVVSSPYEQYF.

This chain uses TRBV4-2 with TRBJ2-7, with TRBD2 matching over 11 bases. Trimming removed 3 bases from V and 0 bases from J; junction bases left unmatched: 7. The germline V gene has CDR1 LGHNA and CDR2 YNFKEQ. This CDR3 has 17 residues. The CDR3 nucleotides read TGTGCCAGCAGCCACGCCTATAGCGGGGGGGACTCCTACGAGCAGTACTTC. This sequence encodes CASSHAYSGGDSYEQYF.

The genes are TRBV11-2 and TRBJ2-1, with 7 bases that match TRBD1. Germline V gene sequence: CDR1 SGHAT, CDR2 FQNNGV. The CDR3 length is 16 residues. J was trimmed by 6 bases and V by 7 bases; bases with no gene match: 15. As DNA, the CDR3 is TGTGCCAGCACCCCAAACCCGGGACAGCCTTCCAATGAGCAGTTCTTC. This translates into CASTPNPGQPSNEQFF.

DNA of the CDR3: TGTGCCAGCAGCTTATCAGGATTCTCTGGGGCCAACGTCCTGACTTTC. This encodes CASSLSGFSGANVLTF. The chain employs TRBV7-9 and TRBJ2-6, with D unresolved. The CDR3 loop spans 16 amino acids. Trimming stripped 2 bases from V and 0 bases from J, with 8 bases between. CDR1 is SEHNR and CDR2 is FQNEAQ in the germline V gene (reference sequence).

Remarks on this clone: Other DNA sequences in the sample encode the same CDR3. This chain links TRBV7-9 with TRBJ1-6, with 8 positions matching TRBD1. CDR3 size: 15 residues. Trimming took 1 base from V and 7 from J; bases not matched to a gene: 3. In germline, CDR1 is SEHNR, CDR2 FQNEAQ (reference sequence). This CDR3 is CASSLEGTGNSPLHF. The CDR3 DNA is TGTGCCAGCAGCTTAGAGGGGACAGGAAATTCACCCCTCCACTTT.

This chain uses TRBV6-2 or TRBV6-3 with TRBJ2-7, with D perhaps TRBD2 (5 bases). Germline V gene lookup returns CDR1 MNHEY and CDR2 SVGEGT. The ends were cut back, 0 bases at V and 3 bases at J, with 9 bases in the middle. This CDR3 spans 14 amino acids. In nucleotides, the CDR3 is TGTGCCAGCAGTTACTCGGCGGGCTTCTACGAGCAGTACTTC. It translates to CASSYSAGFYEQYF.

The chain uses TRBV14 and TRBJ1-6; weak D call: TRBD1 (6 bases). CDR3 length: 12 amino acids. V was cut by 1 base and J by 18 bases, with 13 bases left in between. The germline V gene encodes CDR1 SGHDN and CDR2 FVKESK. This chain's CDR3 is CASSQGGQFPHF. The CDR3 DNA reads TGTGCCAGCAGCCAAGGGGGGCAGTTCCCCCACTTT.

The chain combines TRBV11-3 with TRBJ2-5; 8 bases align to TRBD1. The CDR3 runs 15 residues. Per germline, CDR1 SGHNT and CDR2 YENEEA. Trimming at V came to 5 bases and at J to 2 bases, leaving 7 bases not matched to a gene. The CDR3 bases are TGTGCCAGCAGCCGCGATGGGACAGGACAAGAGACCCAGTACTTC. Protein: CASSRDGTGQETQYF.